This T cell receptor beta chain was captured in a study of cytomegalovirus exposure and HLA in healthy donors. The overall study: Sequencing of about 179 million T cells in an earlier analysis found under 120 million unique TCR beta sequences.

This clone was counted once. Its antigen is unknown. Broader study findings: Researchers had no immune exposure information except CMV serostatus available.

The PCR contained 60 Vbeta and 13 Jbeta primers. Profiling relied on immunoSEQ multiplex PCR, and the TCRdb table lists in-frame clones only, not all of them. The data contain 100,000 to 150,000 clones, approximately 75% of them seen just once; the ten biggest clones take up around 4.9%. The germline V gene has CDR1 GTSNPN and CDR2 SVGIG (reference sequence). V was cut by 3 bases and J by 3 bases, with 9 bases left in between. The CDR3 runs 14 residues. The clonotype comes from a man aged 50 to 59 in good health and CMV-seropositive. Sequences were obtained from PBMCs. The rearrangement joins TRBV30 to TRBJ1-6; D is unresolved. In nucleotides, the CDR3 is TGTGCCTGGAGGAGGCGGGACTATAATTCACCCCTCCACTTT. Encoded protein: CAWRRRDYNSPLHF. The full variable domain, with the rest looked up from reference TRBV30 and TRBJ1-6, is SQTIHQWPATLVQPVGSPLSLECTVEGTSNPNLYWYRQAAGRGLQLLFYSVGIGQISSEVPQNLSASRPQDRQFILSSKKLLLSDSGFYLCAWRRRDYNSPLHFGNGTRLTVT.